These 3 T cell receptor beta chains originate from one sample sequenced in a study of identical twins. TCRdb analysed the 5' RACE reads with MiXCR anew, one entry per CDR3 protein. Counted here are 310,000 or so distinct CDR3 sequences, less than 9.5% occurring once; the ten biggest clones make up roughly 7%. These data also featured in a second study, about yellow fever vaccine responses in identical twins.

The sequenced sample consisted of CD8+ T cells sorted from blood. Receptor source: a woman under 30 in good health.

This clonotype was observed a few times. V usage is TRBV7-9 and J usage is TRBJ2-1, with TRBD1 matching 7 bases. The germline CDR1 and CDR2 sequences are SEHNR and FQNEAQ (reference sequence). V trimming: 6 bases; J trimming: 8 bases; junction bases outside the gene matches: 4. CDR3 length equals 12 residues. CDR3 in DNA: TGTGCCAGCAGAACCGGACAGGATGAGCAGTTCTTC. It translates to CASRTGQDEQFF.

This clonotype appeared a few times. J is TRBJ2-1 and V is TRBV11-2, with a weak D call TRBD2 (5 bases). Trimming removed 5 bases from V and 0 bases from J, with 14 bases in between. The germline V gene encodes CDR1 SGHAT and CDR2 FQNNGV. This CDR3 spans 16 amino acids. CDR3 loop: CASSTRPDYSYNEQFF. In nucleotides, the CDR3 is TGTGCCAGCAGCACCCGACCCGACTACTCCTACAATGAGCAGTTCTTC.

This clonotype was observed at least ten times. J is TRBJ2-1 and V is TRBV5-6, with unresolved D. V was pared by 2 bases and J by 9 bases, with 15 bases between. The germline V gene encodes CDR1 SGHDT and CDR2 YYEEEE. This CDR3 region has 14 residues. The CDR3 is CASSFSALWSEQFF. CDR3 nucleotides: TGTGCCAGCAGCTTTTCGGCCCTTTGGAGTGAGCAGTTCTTC.